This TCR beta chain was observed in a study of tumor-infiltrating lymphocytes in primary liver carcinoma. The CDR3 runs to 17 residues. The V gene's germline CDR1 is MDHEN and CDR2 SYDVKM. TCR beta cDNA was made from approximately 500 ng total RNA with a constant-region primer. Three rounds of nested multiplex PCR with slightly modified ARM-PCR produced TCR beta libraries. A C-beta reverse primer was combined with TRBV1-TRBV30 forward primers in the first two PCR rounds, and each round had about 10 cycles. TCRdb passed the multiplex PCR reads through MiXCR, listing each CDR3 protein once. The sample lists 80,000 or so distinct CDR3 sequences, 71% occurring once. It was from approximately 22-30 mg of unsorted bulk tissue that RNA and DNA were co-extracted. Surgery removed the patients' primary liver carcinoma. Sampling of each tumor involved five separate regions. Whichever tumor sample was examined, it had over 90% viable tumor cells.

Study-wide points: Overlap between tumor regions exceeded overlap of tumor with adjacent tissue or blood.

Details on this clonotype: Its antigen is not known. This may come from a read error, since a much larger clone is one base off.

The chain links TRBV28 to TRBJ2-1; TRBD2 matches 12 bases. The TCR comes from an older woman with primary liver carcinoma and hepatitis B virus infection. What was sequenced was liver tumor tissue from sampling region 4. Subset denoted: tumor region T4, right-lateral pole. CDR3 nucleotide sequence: TGTGCCAGCAATTTAGGAACTAGCGGGAGGCCCTACAATGAGCAGTTCTTC. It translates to CASNLGTSGRPYNEQFF.